These T cell receptor beta chains were read from a single sample in a study of T cells after yellow fever vaccination. One entry per CDR3 protein, called by TCRdb with MiXCR from the 5' RACE reads. The sample holds a few hundred thousand distinct CDR3 sequences; about 15% are singletons and the top ten take 17%. The sample here was PBMCs, taken about 5 days after the first yellow fever vaccination. Receptor source: a man between 18 and 29 years old who received the YFV17D yellow fever vaccine. Each CDR3 is given with its conserved first and last residue. A D gene is named only where the DNA matches it firmly. For some rows the clone size is stated as once, few or many, or as a class when expanded; others skip it.

>.|TRBV20-1|many|14
CSARVAANTGELFF
>.|TRBV6-1|.|14
CASSRDETGNTIYF
>TRBD1|TRBV6-2/TRBV6-3|few|15
CASRQIQGYNSPLHF
>.|TRBV12-3/TRBV12-4|few|17
CASSWGGGRLGITEAFF
>.|TRBV12-3/TRBV12-4|many|14
CASSWTVSTDTQYF
>.|TRBV7-8|few|17
CASSLYRDPQNLYGYTF
>TRBD1|TRBV19|.|13
CASSRTGWYEQYF
>.|TRBV5-1|few|17
CASTSGRILRGTYEQYF
>.|TRBV10-3|.|13
CAIEKDENTEAFF
>.|TRBV7-2|.|14
CASGPGLYTDTQYF
>TRBD1|TRBV6-1|few|17
CASSRDRGSSNTGELFF
>.|TRBV27|many|13
CASSLQVTYEQYF
>.|TRBV29-1|.|13
CSVEAGEDYEQYF
>.|TRBV10-3|few|15
CAISEVVGVDTEAFF
>.|TRBV7-6|.|14
CASSPGYLGETQYF
>.|TRBV5-5|.|15
CASSSPSGTQETQYF
>.|TRBV5-1|many|15
CASSSEGGITGELFF
>.|TRBV11-2|many|14
CASSFGPGATEAFF
>.|TRBV2|few|15
CASSEQGRSNQPQHF
>.|TRBV2|.|11
CASSAEYEQYF
>.|TRBV12-3/TRBV12-4|many|14
CASSQVLANEKLFF
>.|TRBV6-1|.|14
CALGPGVTSSAYTF
>.|TRBV5-6|few|14
CASSWGYLNTEAFF
>.|TRBV10-3|.|16
CAITPDRPENTGELFF
>.|TRBV6-2/TRBV6-3|.|14
CASSPPGAGDEAFF
>.|TRBV19|few|15
CASSIAVLAYLPQHF